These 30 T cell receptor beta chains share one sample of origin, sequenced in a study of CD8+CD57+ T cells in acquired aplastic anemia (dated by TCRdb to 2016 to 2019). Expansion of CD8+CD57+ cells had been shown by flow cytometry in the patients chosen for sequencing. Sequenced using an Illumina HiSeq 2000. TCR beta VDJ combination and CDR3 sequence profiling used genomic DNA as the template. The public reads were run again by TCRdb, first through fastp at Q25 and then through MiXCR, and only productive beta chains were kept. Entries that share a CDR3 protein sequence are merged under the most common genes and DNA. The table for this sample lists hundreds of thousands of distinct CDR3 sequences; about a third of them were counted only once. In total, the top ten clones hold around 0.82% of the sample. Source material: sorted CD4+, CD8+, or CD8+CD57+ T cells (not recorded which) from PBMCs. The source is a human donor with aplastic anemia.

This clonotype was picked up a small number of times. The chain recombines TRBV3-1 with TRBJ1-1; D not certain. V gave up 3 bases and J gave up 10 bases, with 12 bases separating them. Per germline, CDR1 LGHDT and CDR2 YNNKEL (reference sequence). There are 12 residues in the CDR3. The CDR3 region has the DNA TGTGCCAGCAGCCACGCCCCTTTGATAGCTTTCTTT. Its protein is CASSHAPLIAFF.

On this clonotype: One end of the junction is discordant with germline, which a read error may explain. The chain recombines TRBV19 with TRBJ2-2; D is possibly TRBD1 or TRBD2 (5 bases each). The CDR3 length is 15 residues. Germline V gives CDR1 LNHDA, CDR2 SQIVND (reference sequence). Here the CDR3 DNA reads TGTGCCAGTAGTATAGAACCGCAGGGAACCGGGGAGCTGCTTTTT. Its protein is CASSIEPQGTGELLF.

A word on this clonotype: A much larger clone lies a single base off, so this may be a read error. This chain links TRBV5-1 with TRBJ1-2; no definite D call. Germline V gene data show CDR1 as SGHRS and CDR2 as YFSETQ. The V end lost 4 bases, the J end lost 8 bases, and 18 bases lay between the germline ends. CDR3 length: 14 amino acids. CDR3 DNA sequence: TGCGCCAGCAGCGTAGACCCGGTCAGCTGGGGCTACACCTTC. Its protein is CASSVDPVSWGYTF.

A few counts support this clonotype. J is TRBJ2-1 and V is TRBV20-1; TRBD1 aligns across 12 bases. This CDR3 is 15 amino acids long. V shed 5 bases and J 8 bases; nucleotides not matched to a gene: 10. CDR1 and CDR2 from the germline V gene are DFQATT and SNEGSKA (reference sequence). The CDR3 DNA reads TGCAGTGCTCGTTTTCCGGGACAGGGGGCGCATGAGCAGTTCTTC. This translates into CSARFPGQGAHEQFF.

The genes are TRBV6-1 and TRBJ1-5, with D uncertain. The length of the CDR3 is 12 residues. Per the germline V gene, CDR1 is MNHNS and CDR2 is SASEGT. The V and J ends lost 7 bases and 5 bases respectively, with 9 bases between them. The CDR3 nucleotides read TGTGCCAGCAAGGACGGAGATCAGCCCCAGCATTTT. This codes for CASKDGDQPQHF.

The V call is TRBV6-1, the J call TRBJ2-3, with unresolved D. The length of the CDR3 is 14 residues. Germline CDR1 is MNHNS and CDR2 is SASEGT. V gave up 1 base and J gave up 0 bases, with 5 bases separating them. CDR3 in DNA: TGTGCCAGCAGTGAAGGACGAAGCACAGATACGCAGTATTTT. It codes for CASSEGRSTDTQYF.

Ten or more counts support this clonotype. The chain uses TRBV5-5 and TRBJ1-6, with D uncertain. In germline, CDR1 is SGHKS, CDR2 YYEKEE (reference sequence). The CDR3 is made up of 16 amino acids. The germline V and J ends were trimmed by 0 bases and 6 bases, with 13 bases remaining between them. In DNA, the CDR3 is TGTGCCAGCAGCTTGGATACCAGGCCTGCTAATTCACCCCTCCACTTT. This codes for CASSLDTRPANSPLHF.

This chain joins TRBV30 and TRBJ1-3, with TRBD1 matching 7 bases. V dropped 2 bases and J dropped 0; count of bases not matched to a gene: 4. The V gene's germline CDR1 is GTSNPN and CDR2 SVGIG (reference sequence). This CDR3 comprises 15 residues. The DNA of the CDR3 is TGTGCCTGGAGTTTACGACAGGGCTCTGGAAACACCATATATTTT. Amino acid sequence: CAWSLRQGSGNTIYF. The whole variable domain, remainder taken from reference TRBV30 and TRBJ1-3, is SQTIHQWPATLVQPVGSPLSLECTVEGTSNPNLYWYRQAAGRGLQLLFYSVGIGQISSEVPQNLSASRPQDRQFILSSKKLLLSDSGFYLCAWSLRQGSGNTIYFGEGSWLTVV.

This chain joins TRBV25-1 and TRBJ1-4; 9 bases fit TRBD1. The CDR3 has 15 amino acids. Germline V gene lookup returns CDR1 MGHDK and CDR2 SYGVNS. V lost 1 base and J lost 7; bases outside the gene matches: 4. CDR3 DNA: TGTGCCAGCAGTGAATGGGGACAGGGTCGTGAAAAACTGTTTTTT. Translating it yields CASSEWGQGREKLFF.

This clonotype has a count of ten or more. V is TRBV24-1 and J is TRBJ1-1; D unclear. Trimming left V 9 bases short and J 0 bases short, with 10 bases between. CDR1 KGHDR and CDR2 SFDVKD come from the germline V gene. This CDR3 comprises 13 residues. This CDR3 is CATVNDMNTEAFF. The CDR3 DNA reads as TGTGCCACCGTTAACGATATGAACACTGAAGCTTTCTTT.

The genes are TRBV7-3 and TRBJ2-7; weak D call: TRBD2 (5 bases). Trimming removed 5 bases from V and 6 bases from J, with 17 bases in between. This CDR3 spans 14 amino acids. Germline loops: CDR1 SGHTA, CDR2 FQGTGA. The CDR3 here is CASSATPGGGEQYV. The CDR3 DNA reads TGTGCCAGCAGCGCCACCCCAGGTGGAGGCGAGCAGTACGTC.

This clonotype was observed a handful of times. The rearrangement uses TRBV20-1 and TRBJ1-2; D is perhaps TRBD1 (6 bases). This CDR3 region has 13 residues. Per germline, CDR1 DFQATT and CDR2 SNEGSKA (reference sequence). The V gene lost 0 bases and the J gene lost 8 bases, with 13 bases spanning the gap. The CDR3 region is CSARDRGQGGYTF. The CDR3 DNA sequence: TGCAGTGCTAGAGATCGGGGGCAGGGGGGCTACACCTTC.

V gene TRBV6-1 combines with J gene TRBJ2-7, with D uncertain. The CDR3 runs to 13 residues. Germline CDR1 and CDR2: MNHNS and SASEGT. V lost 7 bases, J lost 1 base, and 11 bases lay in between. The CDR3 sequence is CASNLMGSYEQYF. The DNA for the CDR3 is TGTGCCAGCAATCTAATGGGGTCCTACGAGCAGTACTTC.

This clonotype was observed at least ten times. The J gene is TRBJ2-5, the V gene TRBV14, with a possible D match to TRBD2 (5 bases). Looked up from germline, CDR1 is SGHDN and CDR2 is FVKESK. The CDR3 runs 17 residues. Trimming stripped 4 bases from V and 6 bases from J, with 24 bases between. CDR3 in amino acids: CASSPNGMAYEWKTQYF. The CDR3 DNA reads TGTGCCAGCAGCCCTAACGGGATGGCGTATGAGTGGAAGACCCAGTACTTC. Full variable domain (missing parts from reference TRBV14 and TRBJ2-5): EAGVTQFPSHSVIEKGQTVTLRCDPISGHDNLYWYRRVMGKEIKFLLHFVKESKQDESGMPNNRFLAERTGGTYSTLKVQPAELEDSGVYFCASSPNGMAYEWKTQYFGPGTRLLVL.

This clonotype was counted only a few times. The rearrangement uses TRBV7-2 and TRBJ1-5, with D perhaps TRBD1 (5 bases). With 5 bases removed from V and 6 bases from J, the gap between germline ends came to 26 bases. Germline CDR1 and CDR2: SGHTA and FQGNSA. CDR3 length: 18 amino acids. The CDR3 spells CASSPAGTFTQVVQPQHF. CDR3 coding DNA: TGTGCCAGCAGCCCAGCCGGGACTTTTACCCAGGTGGTTCAGCCCCAGCATTTT.

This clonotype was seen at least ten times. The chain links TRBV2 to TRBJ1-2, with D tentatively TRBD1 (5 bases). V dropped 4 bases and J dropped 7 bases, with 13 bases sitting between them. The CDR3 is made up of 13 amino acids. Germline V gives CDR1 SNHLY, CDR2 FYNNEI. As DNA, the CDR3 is TGTGCCAGCAGTGTTTTAGGGGCGAGTGGCTACACCTTC. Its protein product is CASSVLGASGYTF.

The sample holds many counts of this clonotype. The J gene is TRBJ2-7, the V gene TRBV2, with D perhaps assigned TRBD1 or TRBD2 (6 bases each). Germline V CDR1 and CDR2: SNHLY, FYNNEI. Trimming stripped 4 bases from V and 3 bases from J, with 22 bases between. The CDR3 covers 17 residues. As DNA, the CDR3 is TGTGCCAGCAGTGGGCGTCGGGGGCGGATTTTAGACTACGAGCAGTACTTC. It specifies CASSGRRGRILDYEQYF.

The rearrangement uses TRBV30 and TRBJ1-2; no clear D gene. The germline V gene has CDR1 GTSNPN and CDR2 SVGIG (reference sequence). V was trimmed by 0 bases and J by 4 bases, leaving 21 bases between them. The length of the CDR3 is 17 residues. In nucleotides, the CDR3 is TGTGCCTGGAGTGTCACGGGTAACCCTAATGGAGGCTATGGCTACACCTTC. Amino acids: CAWSVTGNPNGGYGYTF.

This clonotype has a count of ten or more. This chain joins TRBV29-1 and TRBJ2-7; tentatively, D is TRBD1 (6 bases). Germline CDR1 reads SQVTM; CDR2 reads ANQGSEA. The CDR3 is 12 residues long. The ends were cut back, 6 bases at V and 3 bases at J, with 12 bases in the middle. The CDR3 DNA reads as TGCAGCGTGACCCGGACAGACTACGAGCAGTACTTC. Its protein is CSVTRTDYEQYF.

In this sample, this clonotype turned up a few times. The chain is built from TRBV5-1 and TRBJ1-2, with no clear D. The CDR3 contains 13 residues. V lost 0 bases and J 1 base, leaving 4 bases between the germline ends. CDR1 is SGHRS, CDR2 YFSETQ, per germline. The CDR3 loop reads CASSLDGNYGYTF. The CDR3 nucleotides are TGCGCCAGCAGCTTGGACGGTAACTATGGCTACACCTTC. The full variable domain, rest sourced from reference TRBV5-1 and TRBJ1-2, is KAGVTQTPRYLIKTRGQQVTLSCSPISGHRSVSWYQQTPGQGLQFLFEYFSETQRNKGNFPGRFSGRQFSNSRSEMNVSTLELGDSALYLCASSLDGNYGYTFGSGTRLTVV.

Written as DNA, the CDR3 is TGTGCCAGCAGCCTCCTCCGTGTAGGGGGCCTCAAAAACATTCAGTACTTC. This gives the protein CASSLLRVGGLKNIQYF. The rearrangement joins TRBV27 to TRBJ2-4; 7 bases align to TRBD1. The germline V gene encodes CDR1 MNHEY and CDR2 SMNVEV (reference sequence). The CDR3 is 17 residues long. With V trimmed by 6 bases and J by 3 bases, 14 bases remained unmatched.

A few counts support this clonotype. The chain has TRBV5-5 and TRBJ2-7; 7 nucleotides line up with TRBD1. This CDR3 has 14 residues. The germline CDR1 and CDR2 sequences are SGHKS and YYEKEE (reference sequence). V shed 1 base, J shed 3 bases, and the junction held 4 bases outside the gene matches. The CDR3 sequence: CASSLTGVLYEQYF. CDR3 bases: TGTGCCAGCAGCTTGACAGGGGTCCTCTACGAGCAGTACTTC.

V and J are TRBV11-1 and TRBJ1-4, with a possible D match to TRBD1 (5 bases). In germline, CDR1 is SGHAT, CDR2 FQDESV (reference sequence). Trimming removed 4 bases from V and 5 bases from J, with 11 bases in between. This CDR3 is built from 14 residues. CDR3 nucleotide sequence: TGTGCCAGCAGCTCGTTCCGGGGGAATGAAAAACTGTTTTTT. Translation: CASSSFRGNEKLFF.

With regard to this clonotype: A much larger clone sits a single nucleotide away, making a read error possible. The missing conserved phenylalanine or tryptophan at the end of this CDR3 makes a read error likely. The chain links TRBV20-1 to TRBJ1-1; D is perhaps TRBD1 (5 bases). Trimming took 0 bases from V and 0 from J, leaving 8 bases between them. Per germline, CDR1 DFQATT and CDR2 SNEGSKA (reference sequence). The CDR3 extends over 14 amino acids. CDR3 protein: CSARDHRMNTEAFS. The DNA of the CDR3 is TGCAGTGCTAGAGATCACAGGATGAACACTGAAGCTTTCTCT.

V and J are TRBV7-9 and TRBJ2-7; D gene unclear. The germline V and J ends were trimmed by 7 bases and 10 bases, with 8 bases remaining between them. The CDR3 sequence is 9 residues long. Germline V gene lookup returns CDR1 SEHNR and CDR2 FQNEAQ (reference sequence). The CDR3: CASNPGQYF. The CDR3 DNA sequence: TGTGCCAGCAACCCCGGACAGTACTTC. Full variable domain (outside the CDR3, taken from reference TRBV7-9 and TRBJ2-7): DTGVSQNPRHKITKRGQNVTFRCDPISEHNRLYWYRQTLGQGPEFLTYFQNEAQLEKSRLLSDRFSAERPKGSFSTLEIQRTEQGDSAMYLCASNPGQYFGPGTRLTVT.

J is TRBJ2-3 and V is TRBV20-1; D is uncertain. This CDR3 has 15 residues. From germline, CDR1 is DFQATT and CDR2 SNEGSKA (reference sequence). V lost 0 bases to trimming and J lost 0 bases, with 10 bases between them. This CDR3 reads CSARDPRPSTDTQYF. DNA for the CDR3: TGCAGTGCTAGAGATCCCCGGCCCAGCACAGATACGCAGTATTTT.

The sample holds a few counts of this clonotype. CDR3 coding DNA: TGCAGTGCTTCGGGACTTTCGGACACTGAAGCTTTCTTT. It specifies CSASGLSDTEAFF. This chain uses TRBV20-1 with TRBJ1-1; D might be TRBD1 (5 bases). This CDR3 contains 13 residues. V was trimmed by 5 bases and J by 3 bases, leaving 13 bases between them. From germline, CDR1 is DFQATT and CDR2 SNEGSKA (reference sequence).

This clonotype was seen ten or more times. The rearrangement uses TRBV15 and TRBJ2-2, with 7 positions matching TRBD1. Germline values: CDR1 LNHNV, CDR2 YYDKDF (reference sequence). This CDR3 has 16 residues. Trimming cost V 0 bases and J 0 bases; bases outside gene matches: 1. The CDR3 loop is CATSRETGTNTGELFF. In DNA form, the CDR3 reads TGTGCCACCAGCAGAGAGACAGGGACGAACACCGGGGAGCTGTTTTTT.

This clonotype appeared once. In DNA, the CDR3 is TGCAGTGCTGGAGGGGGGGTGTGGGAGACCCAGTACTTC. Translating it yields CSAGGGVWETQYF. The chain joins TRBV29-1 to TRBJ2-5, with D possibly matching TRBD2 (7 bases). This CDR3 comprises 13 residues. The germline gives CDR1 SQVTM, CDR2 ANQGSEA.

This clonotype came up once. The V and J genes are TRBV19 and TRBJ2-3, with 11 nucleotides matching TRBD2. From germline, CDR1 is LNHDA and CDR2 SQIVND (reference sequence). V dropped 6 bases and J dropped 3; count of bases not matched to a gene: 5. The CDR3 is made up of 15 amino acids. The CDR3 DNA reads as TGTGCCAGTAGCGCGACTAGCGGGACAACAGATACGCAGTATTTT. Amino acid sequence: CASSATSGTTDTQYF.